Described below is a single T cell receptor (beta chain) sequence and its context. Its matching antigen is unknown. This entry comes from a study of blood T cells in healthy people across ages. Findings and limits, study-wide: Roughly linearly, TCR beta diversity per million T cells fell as age increased.

V was clipped by 6 bases and J by 3 bases, with 21 bases between them. The CDR3 consists of 16 residues. The second PCR ran 7 to 11 cycles with a sample-barcoded 5' primer and J-beta primers. No fewer than 3 million CDR3-containing paired-end reads came from each sample. TCRdb redid the calling of the 5' RACE reads with MiXCR, one entry per CDR3 protein. This sample carries roughly 1,500,000 distinct CDR3 sequences, about 35% of them seen once, and the ten largest clones take about 10%. The J gene is TRBJ2-7, the V gene TRBV12-3 or TRBV12-4, with a weak D call TRBD2 (6 bases). The receptor was isolated from a woman in her 30s in good health. The sequencing input was blood. CDR3 residues: CASSLWLSLGGYEQYF. The CDR3 bases are TGTGCCAGCAGCTTGTGGCTGTCCTTGGGGGGCTACGAGCAGTACTTC.